The clone carrying this T cell receptor (beta chain) was picked up one time. The record originates from a study of OX40 agonist ivuxolimab in advanced cancers. Autoimmune disease history or systemic immunosuppression led to patients being barred. V lost 2 bases and J lost 4; bases outside the gene matches: 10. The CDR3 consists of 19 residues. Germline CDR1 reads SGHTA; CDR2 reads FQGNSA. Data came from immunoSEQ multiplex PCR; TCRdb stores just in-frame clones and leaves some out. This table has about 51,000 clones, roughly four fifths appearing once. The chain combines TRBV7-2 with TRBJ2-2; TRBD2 matches 13 bases. The receptor comes from an adult with an advanced solid tumor such as melanoma, head and neck, liver or kidney cancer. Sequenced here: CD4+ or CD8+ T cells sorted from blood, sampled in a trial of the OX40 agonist ivuxolimab. The CDR3 is CASSLYPTSGGAGTGELFF. CDR3 coding DNA: TGTGCCAGCAGCTTATACCCCACTAGCGGGGGGGCGGGCACCGGGGAGCTGTTTTTT.